The 29 T cell receptor beta chains presented below share a single source sample, sequenced in a study of identical twins. TCRdb redid the calling of the 5' RACE reads with MiXCR, one entry per CDR3 protein. The sample records hundreds of thousands of distinct CDR3 sequences, roughly an eighth being singletons. The same data also went into a second study, on yellow fever vaccine responses in identical twins.

Source material: CD8+ T cells sorted from blood. Receptors were obtained from a woman in her late teens or twenties in good health.

This clonotype was detected many times. The V call is TRBV6-5, the J call TRBJ2-2; no definite D call. Germline assignment: CDR1 MNHEY and CDR2 SVGAGI. V lost 0 bases, J lost 5 bases, and 4 bases lay in between. The CDR3 spans 13 residues. DNA of the CDR3: TGTGCCAGCAGTTACTCGGGGACCGGGGAGCTGTTTTTT. This translates into CASSYSGTGELFF.

This clonotype has a count of ten or more. The CDR3 nucleotides are TGTGCCAGCAGTCCACGGGGGACAGGGAATCAGCCCCAGCATTTT. Translation gives CASSPRGTGNQPQHF. The V gene is TRBV12-3 or TRBV12-4, the J gene TRBJ1-5, with TRBD1 identical over 9 bases. J lost 4 bases, V lost 5 bases, and 6 bases had no gene match. The CDR3 covers 15 residues.

This clonotype was seen a handful of times. The chain is built from TRBV20-1 and TRBJ1-5; no clear D gene. Germline V gives CDR1 DFQATT, CDR2 SNEGSKA (reference sequence). This CDR3 spans 14 amino acids. Deletions cut 3 bases from V and 0 bases from J, with 9 bases between. CDR3 DNA: TGCAGTGCTAGTGGCAGAAATAGCAATCAGCCCCAGCATTTT. It translates to CSASGRNSNQPQHF.

The rearrangement joins TRBV28 to TRBJ2-3; 7 positions match TRBD2. The CDR3 loop spans 15 amino acids. The trim removed 10 bases at V and 5 bases at J, leaving 15 bases unmatched. Germline CDR1 reads MDHEN; CDR2 reads SYDVKM. The CDR3 loop is CATRTGEGRGDTQYF. Here the CDR3 DNA reads TGTGCCACTCGAACCGGGGAGGGCCGGGGAGATACGCAGTATTTT.

This clonotype has a handful of counts. This rearrangement joins TRBV2 to TRBJ2-2; 14 positions match TRBD2. Per the germline V gene, CDR1 is SNHLY and CDR2 is FYNNEI. CDR3 size: 19 residues. V gave up 3 bases and J gave up 4 bases; unmatched junction bases: 10. The CDR3 nucleotides are TGTGCCAGCAGTGATTCACTGGGACTAGCGGGAGTTAGCACCGGGGAGCTGTTTTTT. Translated, it gives CASSDSLGLAGVSTGELFF.

The chain has TRBV27 and TRBJ2-7, with TRBD1 as a possible D gene (6 bases). V was pared by 0 bases and J by 7 bases, with 13 bases between. Germline V gives CDR1 MNHEY, CDR2 SMNVEV (reference sequence). The CDR3 length is 14 residues. In nucleotides, the CDR3 is TGTGCCAGCAGTTTATCCCGGGGACACTCGGAGCAGTACTTC. This translates into CASSLSRGHSEQYF.

CDR3 bases: TGTGCCAGCAGCTTACCGCGACCGGGACAGGGGGCGAAAAACATTCAGTACTTC. Protein sequence: CASSLPRPGQGAKNIQYF. The gene calls are TRBV11-1 and TRBJ2-4; 12 bases fit TRBD1. Unmatched junction bases numbered 9, after V lost 2 bases and J lost 4 bases. Looked up from germline, CDR1 is SGHAT and CDR2 is FQDESV (reference sequence). CDR3 length: 18 residues.

The chain has TRBV24-1 and TRBJ2-1, with D maybe TRBD1 (5 bases). V lost 5 bases and J 2 bases, leaving 9 bases between the germline ends. Germline CDR1 KGHDR, CDR2 SFDVKD. CDR3 size: 14 residues. CDR3 DNA: TGTGCCACCAGTGGTCAGGGCACCTACAATGAGCAGTTCTTC. Translated: CATSGQGTYNEQFF.

The chain couples TRBV27 to TRBJ2-3; TRBD1 might be the D (5 bases). The CDR3 extends over 15 amino acids. Germline lookup yields CDR1 MNHEY and CDR2 SMNVEV (reference sequence). V lost 6 bases and J 0 bases, leaving 13 bases between the germline ends. The CDR3 reads CASRPRQTSTDTQYF. CDR3 bases: TGTGCCAGCAGACCTCGACAGACAAGCACAGATACGCAGTATTTT.

This clonotype appeared a few times. This chain uses TRBV2 with TRBJ2-5, with 8 bases matching TRBD2. Trimming at V came to 7 bases and at J to 2 bases, leaving 9 bases not matched to a gene. The CDR3 covers 15 residues. The V gene's germline CDR1 is SNHLY and CDR2 FYNNEI. CDR3: CASIAAGGPQETQYF. The CDR3 DNA reads TGTGCCAGCATCGCTGCGGGGGGTCCACAAGAGACCCAGTACTTC.

In this sample, this clonotype turned up a few times. The genes are TRBV27 and TRBJ2-1; 10 bases are a match to TRBD2. The CDR3 consists of 18 residues. Losses at the gene ends were 10 bases for V and 0 bases for J; bases not matched to a gene: 15. CDR1 MNHEY and CDR2 SMNVEV come from the germline V gene (reference sequence). The CDR3 nucleotides read TGTGCCACCTCTCTGATTAGCGGGAGGACGAGCTCCTACAATGAGCAGTTCTTC. Amino acids: CATSLISGRTSSYNEQFF.

This clonotype was seen a handful of times. The rearrangement joins TRBV20-1 to TRBJ2-7, with 10 bases that match TRBD1. From germline, CDR1 is DFQATT and CDR2 SNEGSKA (reference sequence). Trimming cost V 7 bases and J 5 bases; bases outside gene matches: 11. CDR3 length equals 14 residues. CDR3 loop: CSGTRQGASNEQYV. DNA of the CDR3: TGCAGTGGTACCAGACAGGGGGCTTCCAACGAGCAGTACGTC.

V gene TRBV12-3 or TRBV12-4 combines with J gene TRBJ2-3, with D possibly being TRBD1 (6 bases). This CDR3 comprises 15 residues. Deletions cut 5 bases from V and 2 bases from J, with 14 bases between. In DNA form, the CDR3 reads TGTGCCAGCAGTGGGGGCCAGACGGTCACAGATACGCAGTATTTT. Translated: CASSGGQTVTDTQYF.

To note about this clonotype: The DNA is left out, because the CDR3 cannot be placed on it with certainty; the CDR3 is given as TCRdb lists it. The chain combines TRBV11-3 with TRBJ2-2. Germline V gene sequence: CDR1 SGHNT, CDR2 YENEEA. Counting both end residues, the CDR3 totals 15 amino acids. CDR3 amino acids: CASSTQHFDTGELFF.

In its sample, this clonotype was seen a few times. This rearrangement joins TRBV7-8 to TRBJ2-7; D is perhaps TRBD2 (7 bases). The V gene's germline CDR1 is SGHVS and CDR2 FQNEAQ. CDR3 length: 14 amino acids. The CDR3 DNA follows: TGTGCCAGCAGCCTAGCGTCGGGGGGCCTGGAGCAGTACGTC. Translating it yields CASSLASGGLEQYV.

V usage is TRBV12-3 or TRBV12-4 and J usage is TRBJ2-5, with 10 bases that match TRBD2. The V gene end was trimmed by 0 bases and the J gene end by 2 bases; junction bases not matched to a gene: 3. The CDR3 runs to 16 residues. The CDR3 region is CASSLALAGGQETQYF. CDR3 nucleotides: TGTGCCAGCAGTTTAGCTTTAGCGGGGGGACAAGAGACCCAGTACTTC.

The rearrangement uses TRBV6-5 and TRBJ2-3; 15 positions match TRBD2. Germline V CDR1 and CDR2: MNHEY, SVGAGI. CDR3 length: 18 residues. Trimming cost V 0 bases and J 3 bases; bases outside gene matches: 4. CDR3 in DNA: TGTGCCAGCAGTTACTCGGGACTAGCGGGAGGCCTTACAGATACGCAGTATTTT. Translation: CASSYSGLAGGLTDTQYF.

This clonotype was seen a handful of times. This chain connects TRBV2 to TRBJ1-1; 10 nucleotides line up with TRBD1. The CDR3 has 14 amino acids. In germline, CDR1 is SNHLY, CDR2 FYNNEI. V lost 5 bases, J lost 10 bases, and 10 bases stayed unmatched. The CDR3 protein is CASSRGQGMESAFF. CDR3 nucleotides: TGTGCCAGCAGTAGGGGACAGGGGATGGAATCAGCTTTCTTT.

This clonotype was detected only a few times. The gene calls are TRBV9 and TRBJ1-3; the D is unclear. The germline gives CDR1 SGDLS, CDR2 YYNGEE. The length of the CDR3 is 12 residues. The V end lost 3 bases, the J end lost 4 bases, and 5 bases lay between the germline ends. In nucleotides, the CDR3 is TGTGCCAGCAGCGCCGAGGGAAACACCATATATTTT. This codes for CASSAEGNTIYF.

This clonotype was detected a few times. This chain links TRBV12-3 or TRBV12-4 with TRBJ2-4; D unclear. Trimming took 6 bases from V and 7 from J, leaving 7 bases between them. This CDR3 has 11 residues. The CDR3 sequence: CASRSDNIQYF. Written as DNA, the CDR3 is TGTGCCAGCAGGTCGGACAACATTCAGTACTTC.

This clonotype turned up a few times. The rearrangement uses TRBV7-2 and TRBJ2-3; D remains ambiguous. The CDR3 contains 15 residues. Germline V gives CDR1 SGHTA, CDR2 FQGNSA. The ends were cut back, 7 bases at V and 3 bases at J, with 17 bases in the middle. The CDR3 sequence is CASNTRWDGTDTQYF. CDR3 DNA sequence: TGTGCCAGCAATACCCGCTGGGATGGGACAGATACGCAGTATTTT. Combining the CDR3 with reference TRBV7-2 and TRBJ2-3 gives the whole variable domain GAGVSQSPSNKVTEKGKDVELRCDPISGHTALYWYRQSLGQGLEFLIYFQGNSAPDKSGLPSDRFSAERTGGSVSTLTIQRTQQEDSAVYLCASNTRWDGTDTQYFGPGTRLTVL.

This clonotype has a count of ten or more. The rearrangement joins TRBV6-5 to TRBJ2-5; D ambiguous. Deletions cut 2 bases from V and 5 bases from J, with 9 bases between. Germline values: CDR1 MNHEY, CDR2 SVGAGI. The CDR3 totals 13 residues. The DNA of the CDR3 is TGTGCCAGCAGTTACGGGGTAGGGGAGACCCAGTACTTC. This encodes CASSYGVGETQYF.

Here the CDR3 DNA reads TGTGCCAGCAGCTCCGGGACCTCGGGAGGGCAGTATTTT. Residues: CASSSGTSGGQYF. The chain combines TRBV5-6 with TRBJ2-3; 7 positions match TRBD2. The trim removed 3 bases at V and 11 bases at J, leaving 9 bases unmatched. Germline CDR1 SGHDT, CDR2 YYEEEE. This CDR3 contains 13 residues.

The chain couples TRBV7-2 to TRBJ1-1; D unresolved. The V end lost 5 bases, the J end lost 1 base, and 11 bases lay between the germline ends. The CDR3 has 14 amino acids. Germline V gene data show CDR1 as SGHTA and CDR2 as FQGNSA. The CDR3 DNA follows: TGTGCCAGCAGCGAGACCCCCGCGAACACTGAAGCTTTCTTT. It encodes CASSETPANTEAFF. The entire variable domain, with the rest obtained from reference TRBV7-2 and TRBJ1-1, is as follows: GAGVSQSPSNKVTEKGKDVELRCDPISGHTALYWYRQSLGQGLEFLIYFQGNSAPDKSGLPSDRFSAERTGGSVSTLTIQRTQQEDSAVYLCASSETPANTEAFFGQGTRLTVV.

This clonotype has a count of ten or more. The CDR3 spells CASSEVGSTDTQYF. In DNA, the CDR3 is TGCGCCAGCAGTGAGGTTGGGAGCACAGATACGCAGTATTTT. The rearrangement links TRBV10-1 to TRBJ2-3; D unresolved. Trimming took off 2 bases at V and 0 bases at J, with 6 bases between the two ends. Germline V lookup: CDR1 WNHNN, CDR2 SYGVQD (reference sequence). This CDR3 comprises 14 residues.

This clonotype was observed a few times. V and J are TRBV2 and TRBJ1-1; D unclear. CDR1 is SNHLY and CDR2 is FYNNEI in the germline V gene. The CDR3 contains 12 residues. V was pared by 8 bases and J by 1 base, with 8 bases between. The CDR3 is CASGYSNTEAFF. Written as DNA, the CDR3 is TGTGCCAGCGGATACTCGAACACTGAAGCTTTCTTT.

This clonotype was counted between two and nine times. The genes are TRBV7-8 and TRBJ2-6; D is perhaps TRBD1 (6 bases). This CDR3 contains 17 residues. CDR1 and CDR2 from the germline V gene are SGHVS and FQNEAQ. The V end lost 3 bases, the J end lost 0 bases, and 12 bases lay between the germline ends. The CDR3 DNA sequence: TGTGCCAGCAGCTTGGGTGCAGGGGCCTCTGGGGCCAACGTCCTGACTTTC. This gives the protein CASSLGAGASGANVLTF.

The chain recombines TRBV29-1 with TRBJ2-5; 14 bases map to TRBD2. V gave up 1 base and J gave up 1 base; unmatched junction bases: 5. The CDR3 loop spans 17 amino acids. Germline V gene sequence: CDR1 SQVTM, CDR2 ANQGSEA. CDR3 protein: CSVEGTSGGTTQETQYF. The CDR3 region has the DNA TGCAGCGTTGAAGGGACTAGCGGGGGGACGACCCAAGAGACCCAGTACTTC.

This clonotype was picked up many times. This chain joins TRBV7-8 and TRBJ2-5, with 10 bases that match TRBD2. With V trimmed by 5 bases and J by 5 bases, 8 bases remained unmatched. The CDR3 runs to 15 residues. CDR1 is SGHVS, CDR2 FQNEAQ, per germline. CDR3 nucleotide sequence: TGTGCCAGCAGCGAGGGGCTAGCGGGGGATGAGACCCAGTACTTC. Protein: CASSEGLAGDETQYF.